The rows below give T cell receptor beta chains drawn from one sample of a study of spatial heterogeneity in lung cancer. TCRdb reprocessed the 5' RACE reads with MiXCR, giving one entry per CDR3 protein. The sample contains about 120,000 distinct CDR3 sequences, 9% to 15% of which appear only once. The starting material was PBMCs, obtained at follow-up. Receptors were obtained from a male donor with early-stage non-small cell lung cancer. CDR3s include the opening cysteine and the closing phenylalanine or tryptophan. Fields, in order: J gene, V gene, D gene, clone size, CDR3 protein, CDR3 DNA. The D gene is left open where the match is weak. Some rows have no size entry. The others give once, few or many, or a class for an expanded clone.

>TRBJ1-5|TRBV18|-|-
CASSLSRTENQPQHF
TGTGCCAGCTCACTTTCTAGGACAGAGAATCAGCCCCAGCATTTT
>TRBJ2-1|TRBV6-1|TRBD2|many
CASKTSGYNEQFF
TGTGCCAGCAAGACTAGCGGTTACAATGAGCAGTTCTTC
>TRBJ1-6|TRBV6-1|-|-
CASSEQDYYNSPLHF
TGTGCCAGCAGTGAACAGGACTACTATAATTCACCCCTCCACTTT
>TRBJ2-1|TRBV12-5|TRBD1|few
CASGLGTGPYNEQFF
TGTGCTAGTGGTTTGGGGACAGGGCCTTACAATGAGCAGTTCTTC
>TRBJ2-1|TRBV6-5|TRBD2|-
CATRRGGRNEQFF
TGTGCAACGCGGCGGGGGGGGCGTAATGAGCAGTTCTTC
>TRBJ2-1|TRBV20-1|TRBD1|many
CSARSGTGYNEQFF
TGCAGTGCTAGATCGGGGACAGGCTACAATGAGCAGTTCTTC
>TRBJ2-7|TRBV9|-|many
CASSVAAGPNAEQYF
TGTGCCAGCAGCGTAGCGGCGGGCCCCAATGCGGAGCAGTACTTC
>TRBJ1-2|TRBV28|-|many
CASSIDRNYGYTF
TGTGCCAGCAGTATAGACAGAAACTATGGCTACACCTTC
>TRBJ2-7|TRBV27|TRBD1|few
CASSPGTGWRGEQYF
TGTGCCAGCAGTCCGGGGACAGGGTGGAGGGGCGAGCAGTACTTC
>TRBJ1-2|TRBV6-6|-|few
CAIPALSNYGYTF
TGTGCCATCCCAGCGTTATCAAACTATGGCTACACCTTC
>TRBJ2-3|TRBV5-1|TRBD1|-
CASNPSDRTDTQYF
TGCGCCAGCAACCCCTCGGACAGGACAGATACGCAGTATTTT
>TRBJ1-6|TRBV29-1|-|few
CSAKDGDGGSPLHF
TGCAGCGCCAAGGATGGGGACGGAGGTTCACCCCTCCACTTT
>TRBJ2-3|TRBV10-3|-|many
CAISGPVSTDTQYF
TGTGCCATCAGTGGCCCGGTATCCACAGATACGCAGTATTTT
>TRBJ2-1|TRBV7-2|TRBD2|many
CASSPGLPNNEQFF
TGTGCCAGCAGCCCGGGACTACCTAACAATGAGCAGTTCTTC
>TRBJ1-2|TRBV7-9|-|-
CASSHSYRDNYGYTF
TGTGCCAGCAGCCATTCCTACAGAGATAACTATGGCTACACCTTC
>TRBJ2-3|TRBV6-5|TRBD1|many
CASSRGQKDTQYF
TGTGCCAGTTCAAGGGGGCAAAAAGATACGCAGTATTTT
>TRBJ1-2|TRBV7-9|-|-
CASSIQGSTLYGYTF
TGTGCCAGCAGTATCCAGGGTTCCACACTCTATGGCTACACCTTC
>TRBJ1-6|TRBV9|-|-
CASSVDAIRGRQTPLHF
TGTGCCAGCAGCGTAGATGCGATAAGGGGCAGGCAAACACCCCTCCACTTT
>TRBJ1-2|TRBV28|TRBD1|-
CASSPPDRINYGYTF
TGTGCCAGCAGTCCGCCGGACAGGATAAACTATGGCTACACCTTC
>TRBJ1-6|TRBV9|TRBD1|-
CASSPGQGKGSPLHF
TGTGCCAGCAGCCCGGGACAGGGGAAAGGTTCACCCCTCCACTTT
>TRBJ1-2|TRBV4-1|-|many
CASSPSMVQAYGYTF
TGCGCCAGCAGCCCCTCCATGGTGCAGGCCTATGGCTACACCTTC
>TRBJ2-7|TRBV12-3/TRBV12-4|-|-
CASSLRQRYEQYF
TGTGCCAGCAGTTTAAGGCAGCGGTACGAGCAGTACTTC
>TRBJ1-1|TRBV5-1|-|-
CASREGTLNTEAFF
TGCGCCAGCAGGGAGGGGACCTTGAACACTGAAGCTTTCTTT
>TRBJ2-2|TRBV11-1|-|few
CASTKLGHQNTGELFF
TGTGCCAGCACCAAACTGGGGCATCAGAACACCGGGGAGCTGTTTTTT
>TRBJ2-7|TRBV9|-|few
CASSTRQDDEQYF
TGTGCCAGCAGCACCCGACAGGACGACGAGCAGTACTTC
>TRBJ2-7|TRBV7-2|TRBD2|few
CASSLSGGAHEQYF
TGTGCCAGCAGCTTAAGCGGGGGGGCCCACGAGCAGTACTTC
>TRBJ1-2|TRBV7-2|-|-
CASSLELGGYTF
TGTGCCAGCAGCTTAGAATTGGGTGGCTACACCTTC
>TRBJ2-3|TRBV6-4|TRBD2|-
CASSDSTSGGADTQYF
TGTGCCAGCAGTGACTCGACTAGCGGGGGGGCAGATACGCAGTATTTT
>TRBJ2-5|TRBV20-1|-|few
CSASHPTRQETQYF
TGCAGTGCTTCCCACCCGACACGACAAGAGACCCAGTACTTC
>TRBJ1-5|TRBV25-1|-|many
CASRGSGRNQPQHF
TGTGCCAGCAGAGGATCAGGGCGCAATCAGCCCCAGCATTTT
>TRBJ2-5|TRBV5-1|-|-
CASSFMYQETQYF
TGCGCCAGCAGCTTCATGTACCAAGAGACCCAGTACTTC
>TRBJ1-4|TRBV20-1|-|-
CSAGRVGEKLFF
TGCAGTGCTGGTCGGGTTGGCGAAAAACTGTTTTTT
>TRBJ1-5|TRBV5-1|TRBD1|few
CASSLDGQGNQPQHF
TGCGCCAGCAGCTTGGATGGACAGGGCAATCAGCCCCAGCATTTT
>TRBJ1-2|TRBV7-9|-|few
CASSPHVDTGYGYTF
TGTGCCAGCAGCCCCCATGTTGACACCGGCTATGGCTACACCTTC
>TRBJ2-5|TRBV27|-|few
CASSFGAQRGTQYF
TGTGCCAGCAGTTTTGGGGCACAGAGGGGGACCCAGTACTTC
>TRBJ1-2|TRBV7-8|TRBD1|-
CASSSRQGADYGYTF
TGTGCCAGCAGCTCCCGGCAGGGGGCGGACTATGGCTACACCTTC
>TRBJ2-7|TRBV20-1|-|few
CSAPNRAAANEQYF
TGCAGTGCTCCAAATCGGGCAGCCGCAAACGAGCAGTACTTC
>TRBJ1-5|TRBV28|-|many
CASSLGGENQPQHF
TGTGCCAGCAGTTTGGGGGGGGAAAATCAGCCCCAGCATTTT
>TRBJ2-1|TRBV29-1|-|many
CSAPSRADTNNEQFF
TGCAGCGCTCCTTCCCGGGCGGATACCAACAATGAGCAGTTCTTC
>TRBJ1-6|TRBV4-3|-|few
CASSQQGNNSPLHF
TGCGCCAGCAGCCAACAGGGGAATAATTCACCCCTCCACTTT
>TRBJ1-1|TRBV5-1|-|many
CASSLAGVGNMNTEAFF
TGCGCCAGCAGCTTGGCCGGGGTTGGAAACATGAACACTGAAGCTTTCTTT
>TRBJ2-3|TRBV6-5|TRBD1|-
CASSSTGTGIDTQYF
TGTGCCAGCAGTTCAACCGGGACAGGGATAGATACGCAGTATTTT
>TRBJ1-1|TRBV20-1|-|-
CSARPGQMNTEAFF
TGCAGTGCTAGACCGGGACAAATGAACACTGAAGCTTTCTTT
>TRBJ1-3|TRBV7-3|TRBD1|-
CASSTRTGTGNTIYF
TGTGCCAGCAGCACCCGGACAGGGACAGGAAACACCATATATTTT
>TRBJ1-5|TRBV12-3/TRBV12-4|-|-
CASSLGGPQRPQHF
TGTGCCAGCAGTTTGGGGGGCCCACAAAGGCCCCAGCATTTT
>TRBJ1-5|TRBV5-1|-|-
CASSGGQPNQPQHF
TGCGCCAGCAGCGGCGGACAGCCCAATCAGCCCCAGCATTTT
>TRBJ2-2|TRBV9|-|few
CASSVRGLDTGELFF
TGTGCCAGCAGCGTCCGGGGACTCGACACCGGGGAGCTGTTTTTT
>TRBJ2-1|TRBV7-3|TRBD1|-
CASSLGTDEQFF
TGTGCCAGCAGCTTAGGGACAGATGAGCAGTTCTTC
>TRBJ2-2|TRBV29-1|-|few
CSVARGLNTGELFF
TGCAGCGTGGCGCGGGGGCTGAACACCGGGGAGCTGTTTTTT
>TRBJ1-4|TRBV10-3|TRBD1|few
CAIRHGTAHNEKLFF
TGTGCCATCAGGCACGGGACAGCCCATAATGAAAAACTGTTTTTT
>TRBJ2-5|TRBV24-1|-|-
CATSDSQVGTQYF
TGTGCCACCAGTGATTCTCAGGTGGGGACCCAGTACTTC